This T cell receptor (beta chain) was found in a study of human T cells and chemical hapten exposure. General study findings and limits: Among expanded TCRs, significantly more large CDR3 similarity clusters formed than among controls.

From germline, CDR1 is SEHNR and CDR2 FQNEAQ (reference sequence). Trimming removed 2 bases from V and 2 bases from J, with 15 bases in between. The CDR3 contains 16 residues. The table lists this clonotype with many counts. Its target is not known. Library construction involved attaching unique molecular identifiers to individual cDNA molecules, which allowed quantitative, reproducible TCR counting. Each CDR3 protein is one row after TCRdb ran MiXCR on the RACE reads. The profile shows some 360,000 distinct CDR3 sequences, less than 6.5% of them singletons. Sample time point: pre-sensitization, week 0. The treatment denotes: therapeutic diphenylcyclopropenone sensitization with weekly scalp DPC.

This clonotype originated in a woman between 50 and 59 years old with alopecia areata. Some clones in this sample may be carry-over from other donors' samples. The rearrangement links TRBV7-9 to TRBJ2-5; D is possibly TRBD1 (6 bases). The starting material was whole blood, obtained in connection with sensitization to the hapten diphenylcyclopropenone (DPC). The CDR3 region has the DNA TGTGCCAGCAGCTTACGGCTAGGGGGACAACAAGAGACCCAGTACTTC. It encodes CASSLRLGGQQETQYF.